This paragraph reports one T cell receptor (beta chain). This clone's antigen is unknown. One base away there is no much larger clone; base qualities are not given. At one collaborating source in Seattle, patients were enrolled during active infection and were followed longitudinally through the course of disease. The collaborating institutions used their own protocols to collect whole blood in K2EDTA tubes. For TCRbeta analysis, collaborators shipped samples as frozen whole blood, isolated PBMCs, or DNA extracted from either of those sample types. These data originate in a study of blood T cell repertoires in COVID-19 (dated by TCRdb to about 2020). Background for the entire study: Collaborator samples came from the United States, Italy and Spain and covered acute and convalescent phases of COVID-19. The material from the prospective study consisted of cDNA or gDNA derived from T cells, B-cell-depleted T cells, or PBMCs. Subjects who had been exposed to COVID-19, were actively infected with it, or had recovered from it provided the deeply sampled blood TCRbeta repertoires that made up the dataset. The repertoires were made available in a free public database intended to serve as a resource for research on the immune response to SARS-CoV-2. The samples were drawn from two sources: the first 160 participants of the ongoing ImmuneRACE study, and over 1,000 subjects contributed by 6 global collaborators. Nearly every sample came with metadata listing a de-identified subject ID, COVID-19 status, age in years and sex. Where HLA class I and class II types were available, the types were taken from metadata supplied by the sample provider, not from assay-based typing. Study-wide findings and limitations: Clinical and demographic metadata were provided uncurated, with the amount varying by source and participant.

The immunoSEQ Assay, a bias-controlled multiplex PCR, was used to amplify TCRbeta CDR3 regions from genomic DNA. For the original study's pipeline: Within the assay, amplification of reference gene primers was used to estimate how many nucleated cells each sample contained. Sequence reads were collapsed and filtered to measure the absolute abundance of every unique TCRbeta CDR3 rearrangement. For each sample, productive Simpson clonality was calculated as the square root of Simpson's diversity index over productive rearrangements. This immuneACCESS table, as held by TCRdb, lists in-frame sequences with V and J called but not all clones. Of the missing ones, under half trace to an unresolved V gene in checked studies; the others have no known cause. The V and J calls and the clone size are those of that table, but D and trimming were determined from the DNA. The sample table shows 290,000 or so clones, and 80% to 95% are seen once. The ten largest make up roughly 2.3% of the sample.

The sequenced sample consisted of peripheral blood. The sequence came from a woman aged 30 to 39 with COVID-19, enrolled during active disease.

The CDR3 protein: CASSLSAGREFYGYTF. The nucleotide sequence reads as follows: TGTGCCAGCAGTTTATCGGCGGGGAGAGAGTTCTATGGCTACACCTTC. Recombination connected TRBV27 to TRBJ1-2; a confident D gene designation cannot be given. The CDR3 measures 16 amino acids from cysteine to phenylalanine. Solely the CDR3 DNA is kept, with 48 bases framed from the first base. CDR1 MNHEY and CDR2 SMNVEV were looked up in the germline V gene (reference sequence). V gives up 0 bases and J gives up 4 bases, and the segment between their germline ends measures 15 bases.